Listed below are T cell receptor beta chains from one sample, sequenced in a study of graft-versus-host responses after intestinal transplantation. Profiled with immunoSEQ multiplex PCR; TCRdb holds only in-frame clones, not every one. The table records 100,000 or so clones, just under 95% of them present only once. These receptors' targets are unknown. The starting material was unstimulated CD8+ T cells sorted from spleen or lymph node cells, obtained before transplant. These receptors were taken from a human donor who was the organ donor for an intestinal transplant. The CDR3 runs from the conserved cysteine through the conserved F or W. The D gene is left open where the match is weak. Only some rows state a clone size, as once, few, many or a class for expanded clones.

V	size	length	D	J	CDR3	DNA
TRBV7-9	.	16	.	TRBJ2-3	CASSSHRGGNTDTQYF	TGTGCCAGCAGCTCCCACAGGGGAGGTAACACAGATACGCAGTATTTT
TRBV28	.	14	.	TRBJ1-5	CASSMGLINQPQHF	TGTGCCAGCAGTATGGGACTGATCAATCAGCCCCAGCATTTT
TRBV29-1	.	16	.	TRBJ2-3	CSVGWDGDREADTQYF	TGCAGCGTTGGTTGGGATGGAGACAGGGAGGCAGATACGCAGTATTTT
TRBV4-1	.	15	.	TRBJ2-1	CASSQGPNQAVEQFF	TGCGCCAGCAGCCAAGGACCCAACCAGGCCGTAGAGCAGTTCTTC
TRBV9	.	13	.	TRBJ1-1	CASSVRGNTEAFF	TGTGCCAGCAGCGTAAGGGGGAACACTGAAGCTTTCTTT
TRBV4-2	.	15	TRBD1	TRBJ2-7	CASSPEGRGLYEQYF	TGTGCCAGCAGCCCCGAGGGCAGGGGGCTCTACGAGCAGTACTTC
TRBV4-2	.	15	TRBD2	TRBJ2-1	CASSQGVGRADEQFF	TGTGCCAGCAGCCAAGGTGTCGGGAGGGCCGATGAGCAGTTCTTC
TRBV4-2	.	19	.	TRBJ1-6	CASSQDPPLMSGEVAPLHF	TGTGCCAGCAGCCAAGATCCGCCTTTAATGTCCGGGGAGGTGGCACCCCTCCACTTT
TRBV7-9	.	14	.	TRBJ1-2	CASSPLPRWYGYTF	TGTGCCAGCAGTCCCCTACCTAGATGGTATGGCTACACCTTC
TRBV27	.	12	.	TRBJ1-5	CASRGRGQPQHF	TGTGCCAGCAGAGGTCGGGGGCAGCCCCAGCATTTT
TRBV5-6	.	13	.	TRBJ2-7	CASSLQAPYEQYF	TGTGCCAGCAGCTTGCAGGCACCCTACGAGCAGTACTTC
TRBV13	.	15	TRBD1	TRBJ1-2	CASSSSDREDYGYTF	TGTGCCAGCAGCTCATCGGACAGGGAGGACTATGGCTACACCTTC
TRBV27	.	12	.	TRBJ1-4	CASRGVGEKLFF	TGTGCCAGCAGAGGGGTTGGGGAAAAACTGTTTTTT
TRBV6-5	.	13	TRBD1	TRBJ1-2	CASGQGRNYGYTF	TGTGCCAGCGGACAGGGGCGTAACTATGGCTACACCTTC
TRBV9	once	16	TRBD2	TRBJ2-1	CASSQIGEGLYNEQFF	TGTGCCAGCAGCCAAATTGGGGAGGGGTTATACAATGAGCAGTTCTTC
TRBV18	.	16	.	TRBJ2-6	CASSQTGSSGANVLTF	TGTGCCAGCTCACAGACAGGCAGCTCTGGGGCCAACGTCCTGACTTTC
TRBV29-1	.	12	.	TRBJ1-1	CSVSGLNTEAFF	TGCAGCGTATCAGGGTTGAACACTGAAGCTTTCTTT
TRBV4-2	.	14	TRBD2	TRBJ2-2	CASSPRGDPGELFF	TGTGCCAGCAGCCCCCGGGGGGACCCCGGGGAGCTGTTTTTT
TRBV7-2	.	13	.	TRBJ2-5	CASRGAITGPQYF	TGTGCCAGCAGAGGGGCAATCACTGGGCCCCAGTACTTC
TRBV2	.	16	.	TRBJ1-2	CASHEGNRVKIYGYTF	TGTGCCAGCCATGAAGGTAACAGGGTAAAGATCTATGGCTACACCTTC
TRBV28	.	14	.	TRBJ1-5	CASATGYSNQPQHF	TGTGCCAGCGCTACAGGGTATAGCAATCAGCCCCAGCATTTT
TRBV5-6	.	16	TRBD2	TRBJ2-3	CASSLEASGNPDTQYF	TGTGCCAGCAGCTTGGAGGCTAGCGGGAACCCAGATACGCAGTATTTT
TRBV2	few	14	.	TRBJ2-7	CANEGRLTSYEQYF	TGTGCCAATGAAGGGAGATTGACTTCCTACGAGCAGTACTTC
TRBV6-5	.	12	.	TRBJ2-3	CASSGQPDTQYF	TGTGCCAGCAGTGGACAGCCAGATACGCAGTATTTT
TRBV19	.	13	.	TRBJ2-2	CASRLQEVGELFF	TGTGCCAGTCGGTTACAGGAAGTCGGGGAGCTGTTTTTT
TRBV7-9	once	12	.	TRBJ1-1	CASSDSNTEAFF	TGTGCCAGCAGCGACAGTAACACTGAAGCTTTCTTT
TRBV7-3	.	17	.	TRBJ2-1	CASSQETPTLAPNEQFF	TGTGCCAGCAGCCAAGAGACCCCGACGCTAGCCCCCAATGAGCAGTTCTTC
TRBV30	.	16	TRBD2	TRBJ2-4	CAWSGGLAGGPVIQYF	TGTGCCTGGAGCGGCGGACTAGCGGGGGGGCCGGTCATTCAGTACTTC
TRBV11-1	.	14	.	TRBJ2-3	CASSLSQGTDTQYF	TGTGCCAGCAGCTTATCACAGGGCACAGATACGCAGTATTTT
TRBV27	.	13	TRBD1	TRBJ2-7	CASSHRGSYEQYF	TGTGCCAGCAGTCACAGGGGGTCCTACGAGCAGTACTTC
TRBV11-2	.	18	TRBD2	TRBJ2-2	CASSPGLAGFSNTGELFF	TGTGCCAGCAGCCCGGGACTAGCGGGGTTCTCGAACACCGGGGAGCTGTTTTTT
TRBV14	.	18	.	TRBJ2-6	CASSQERGLISGANVLTF	TGTGCCAGCAGCCAAGAACGAGGGCTGATCTCTGGGGCCAACGTCCTGACTTTC
TRBV11-3	.	17	TRBD2	TRBJ2-2	CASSLIPGTSRFGELFF	TGTGCCAGCAGCTTGATACCCGGGACTAGCAGGTTCGGGGAGCTGTTTTTT
TRBV11-2	.	16	TRBD2	TRBJ2-7	CASSPSRLAGAYEQYF	TGTGCCAGCAGCCCATCGCGGCTAGCGGGAGCCTACGAGCAGTACTTC
TRBV7-9	.	12	.	TRBJ1-4	CASSLDSEKLFF	TGTGCCAGCAGCCTTGACAGTGAAAAACTGTTTTTT
TRBV7-8	.	11	.	TRBJ2-3	CASRYTDTQYF	TGTGCCAGCAGATACACAGATACGCAGTATTTT
TRBV28	once	16	TRBD2	TRBJ2-7	CASSLPWERGTDEQYF	TGTGCCAGCAGTCTCCCCTGGGAGCGGGGTACGGACGAGCAGTACTTC
TRBV19	.	14	.	TRBJ1-2	CASSIYGPSGGYTF	TGTGCCAGTAGTATATACGGGCCTTCGGGGGGCTACACCTTC
TRBV29-1	once	15	TRBD2	TRBJ2-1	CSVPSPLWGLGEQFF	TGCAGCGTTCCGTCCCCCCTATGGGGACTAGGTGAGCAGTTCTTC
TRBV19	.	16	.	TRBJ2-1	CASSKGPSWVYNEQFF	TGTGCCAGTAGTAAGGGCCCTAGCTGGGTATACAATGAGCAGTTCTTC
TRBV14	.	14	.	TRBJ1-2	CASSRRQANYGYTF	TGTGCCAGCAGCCGCAGGCAAGCTAACTATGGCTACACCTTC
TRBV27	.	14	.	TRBJ1-5	CASSLFGDEQPQHF	TGTGCCAGCAGTTTATTCGGAGACGAGCAGCCCCAGCATTTT
TRBV7-3	.	19	TRBD2	TRBJ2-1	CASSLGLVGGLAGSNEQFF	TGTGCCAGCAGCTTAGGTCTGGTCGGGGGGCTAGCGGGAAGCAATGAGCAGTTCTTC